This T cell receptor beta chain was recovered during a study of blood T cell repertoires in COVID-19. The germline V and J ends were trimmed by 4 bases and 10 bases, with 14 bases remaining between them. In germline, CDR1 is SGDLS, CDR2 YYNGEE. The CDR3 is 12 residues long. Profiling relied on immunoSEQ multiplex PCR, and the TCRdb table lists in-frame clones only, not all of them. The data contain about 140,000 clones, approximately 84% of them singletons. The specimen sequenced was PBMCs or T cells enriched from blood (not recorded which). The receptor was isolated from a woman aged 18-29 years who had been exposed to COVID-19. The V and J genes are TRBV9 and TRBJ1-2; D is perhaps TRBD1 (5 bases). The CDR3 loop reads CASSQGLSDYTF. CDR3 coding DNA: TGTGCCAGCAGCCAGGGACTTTCGGACTACACCTTC.